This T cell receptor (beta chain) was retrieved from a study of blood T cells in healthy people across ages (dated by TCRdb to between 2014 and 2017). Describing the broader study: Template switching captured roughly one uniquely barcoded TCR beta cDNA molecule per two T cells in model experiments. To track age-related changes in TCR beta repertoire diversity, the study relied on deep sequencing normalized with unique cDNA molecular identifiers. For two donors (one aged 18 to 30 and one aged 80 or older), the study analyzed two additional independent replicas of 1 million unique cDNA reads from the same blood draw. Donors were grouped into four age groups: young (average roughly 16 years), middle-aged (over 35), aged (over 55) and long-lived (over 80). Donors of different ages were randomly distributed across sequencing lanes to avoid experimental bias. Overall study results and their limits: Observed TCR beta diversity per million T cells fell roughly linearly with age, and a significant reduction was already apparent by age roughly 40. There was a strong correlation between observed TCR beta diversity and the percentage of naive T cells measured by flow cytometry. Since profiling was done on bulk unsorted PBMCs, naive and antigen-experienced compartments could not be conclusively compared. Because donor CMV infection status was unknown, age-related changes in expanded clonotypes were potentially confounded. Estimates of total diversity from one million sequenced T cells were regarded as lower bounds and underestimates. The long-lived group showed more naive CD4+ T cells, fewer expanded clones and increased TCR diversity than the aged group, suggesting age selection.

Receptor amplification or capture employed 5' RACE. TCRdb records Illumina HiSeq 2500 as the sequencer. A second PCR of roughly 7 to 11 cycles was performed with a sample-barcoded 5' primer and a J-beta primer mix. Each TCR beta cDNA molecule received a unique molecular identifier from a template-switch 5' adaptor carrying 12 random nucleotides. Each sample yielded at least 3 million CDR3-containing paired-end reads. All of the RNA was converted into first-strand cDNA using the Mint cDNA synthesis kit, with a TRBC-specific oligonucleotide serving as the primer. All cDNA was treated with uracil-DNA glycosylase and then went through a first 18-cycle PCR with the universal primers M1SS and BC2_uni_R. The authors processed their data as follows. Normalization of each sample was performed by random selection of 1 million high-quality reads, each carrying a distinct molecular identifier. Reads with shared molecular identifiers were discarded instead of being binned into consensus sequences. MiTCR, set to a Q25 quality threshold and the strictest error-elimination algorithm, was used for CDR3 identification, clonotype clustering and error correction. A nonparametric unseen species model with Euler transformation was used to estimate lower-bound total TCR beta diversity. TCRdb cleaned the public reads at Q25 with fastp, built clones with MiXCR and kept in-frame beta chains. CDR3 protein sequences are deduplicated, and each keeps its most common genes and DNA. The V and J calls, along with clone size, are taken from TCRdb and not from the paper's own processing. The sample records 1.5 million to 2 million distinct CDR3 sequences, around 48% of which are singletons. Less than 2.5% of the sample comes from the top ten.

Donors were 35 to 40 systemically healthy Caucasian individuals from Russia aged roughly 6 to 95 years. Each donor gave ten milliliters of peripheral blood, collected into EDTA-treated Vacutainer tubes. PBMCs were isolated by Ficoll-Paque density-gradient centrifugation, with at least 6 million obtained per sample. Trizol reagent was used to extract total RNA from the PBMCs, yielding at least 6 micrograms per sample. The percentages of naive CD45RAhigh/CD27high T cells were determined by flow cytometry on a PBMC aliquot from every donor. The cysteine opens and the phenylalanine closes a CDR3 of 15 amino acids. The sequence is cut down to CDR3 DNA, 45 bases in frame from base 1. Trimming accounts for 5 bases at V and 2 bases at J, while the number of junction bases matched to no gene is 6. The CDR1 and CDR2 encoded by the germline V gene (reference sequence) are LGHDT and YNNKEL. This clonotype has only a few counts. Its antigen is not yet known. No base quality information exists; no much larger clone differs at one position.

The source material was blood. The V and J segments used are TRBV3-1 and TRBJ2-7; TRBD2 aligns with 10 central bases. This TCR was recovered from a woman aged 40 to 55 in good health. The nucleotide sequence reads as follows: TGTGCCAGCAGCGTAGCGGGGGGACCACCCTACGAGCAGTACTTC. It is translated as CASSVAGGPPYEQYF.